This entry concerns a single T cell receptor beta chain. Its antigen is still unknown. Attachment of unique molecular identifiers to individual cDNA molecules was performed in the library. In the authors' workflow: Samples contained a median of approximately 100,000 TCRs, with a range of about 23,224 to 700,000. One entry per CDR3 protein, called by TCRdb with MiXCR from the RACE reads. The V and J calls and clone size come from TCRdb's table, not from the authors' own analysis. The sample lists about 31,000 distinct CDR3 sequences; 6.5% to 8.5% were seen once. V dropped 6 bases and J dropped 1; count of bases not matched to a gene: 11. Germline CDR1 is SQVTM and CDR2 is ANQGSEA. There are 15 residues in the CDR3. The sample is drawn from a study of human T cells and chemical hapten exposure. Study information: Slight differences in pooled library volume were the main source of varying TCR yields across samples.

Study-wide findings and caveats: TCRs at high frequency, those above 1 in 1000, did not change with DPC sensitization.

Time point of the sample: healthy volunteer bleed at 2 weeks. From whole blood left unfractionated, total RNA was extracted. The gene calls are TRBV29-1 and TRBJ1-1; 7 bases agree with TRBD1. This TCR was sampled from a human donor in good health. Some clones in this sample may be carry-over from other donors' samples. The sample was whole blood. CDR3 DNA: TGCAGCGTGGAGGGGGCGGACATGAGGAACACTGAAGCTTTCTTT. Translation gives CSVEGADMRNTEAFF.